The 32 T cell receptor beta chains below were found in one sample sequenced in a study of blood T cell repertoires in COVID-19. Sequenced by immunoSEQ multiplex PCR; TCRdb stores in-frame clones only, minus some. This table holds about 190,000 clones, around four fifths found once. The sequencing sample was made of peripheral blood. These receptor sequences come from a human donor in a cohort sampled during active COVID-19.

The rearrangement uses TRBV11-2 and TRBJ2-7, with 7 bases aligning to TRBD1. CDR3 length: 18 amino acids. V dropped 4 bases and J dropped 4; count of bases not matched to a gene: 19. Germline CDR1 and CDR2: SGHAT and FQNNGV. The CDR3 DNA reads as TGTGCCAGCAGCTCCAGATTGAACAGGGGCGTAATACCATACGAGCAGTACTTC. Amino acids: CASSSRLNRGVIPYEQYF.

The rearrangement links TRBV6-5 to TRBJ2-2, with 10 bases lining up with TRBD1. This CDR3 is 14 amino acids long. V lost 7 bases and J lost 6; bases outside the gene matches: 5. Germline V lookup: CDR1 MNHEY, CDR2 SVGAGI. DNA of the CDR3: TGTGCCAGCAAACTAGGACAGGGGGCCGGGGAGCTGTTTTTT. Its protein product is CASKLGQGAGELFF.

The chain couples TRBV19 to TRBJ2-2; 9 bases fit TRBD1. Germline CDR1 and CDR2: LNHDA and SQIVND (reference sequence). V lost 3 bases and J lost 3; bases outside the gene matches: 17. CDR3 length: 20 amino acids. Here the CDR3 DNA reads TGTGCCAGTAGTATTGTCAATCGTCGAAACACAGGGGGCCACACCGGGGAGCTGTTTTTT. The encoded protein is CASSIVNRRNTGGHTGELFF.

V is TRBV7-9 and J is TRBJ1-1; D unclear. The CDR3 contains 14 residues. Germline V gene lookup returns CDR1 SEHNR and CDR2 FQNEAQ (reference sequence). V was clipped by 2 bases and J by 3 bases, with 10 bases between them. CDR3 region: CASSLIGADTEAFF. The CDR3 DNA sequence: TGTGCCAGCAGCTTAATAGGCGCGGACACTGAAGCTTTCTTT. Variable domain in full (rest from reference TRBV7-9 and TRBJ1-1): DTGVSQNPRHKITKRGQNVTFRCDPISEHNRLYWYRQTLGQGPEFLTYFQNEAQLEKSRLLSDRFSAERPKGSFSTLEIQRTEQGDSAMYLCASSLIGADTEAFFGQGTRLTVV.

The CDR3 sequence: CASSESGVGTIYF. The CDR3, as DNA: TGTGCCAGCAGTGAATCGGGGGTAGGGACCATATATTTT. This chain uses TRBV6-1 with TRBJ1-3; possible D gene TRBD1, 5 bases. V lost 2 bases and J 10 bases, leaving 12 bases between the germline ends. Germline V gene lookup returns CDR1 MNHNS and CDR2 SASEGT. The CDR3 length is 13 residues.

This clone was recorded at least ten times. V is TRBV27 and J is TRBJ2-1, with D possibly matching TRBD2 (6 bases). This CDR3 has 15 amino acids. The germline CDR1 and CDR2 sequences are MNHEY and SMNVEV (reference sequence). The V end lost 6 bases, the J end lost 0 bases, and 12 bases lay between the germline ends. The CDR3 loop reads CASSVLAHSYNEQFF. The CDR3 nucleotides read TGTGCCAGCAGCGTCCTAGCGCACTCCTACAATGAGCAGTTCTTC.

DNA of the CDR3: TGCAGCGTTGCCCTTAACGCGAACTATGGCTACACCTTC. It specifies CSVALNANYGYTF. V is TRBV29-1 and J is TRBJ1-2; no clear D. The ends were cut back, 4 bases at V and 2 bases at J, with 11 bases in the middle. Germline loops: CDR1 SQVTM, CDR2 ANQGSEA. This CDR3 has 13 amino acids.

The chain is built from TRBV29-1 and TRBJ2-2; weak D call: TRBD2 (5 bases). The V gene lost 6 bases and the J gene lost 7 bases, with 12 bases spanning the gap. CDR1 is SQVTM, CDR2 ANQGSEA, per germline. This CDR3 is 12 amino acids long. This CDR3 is CSVNRAGGELFF. CDR3 bases: TGCAGCGTCAACCGGGCGGGCGGGGAGCTGTTTTTT.

This clone was found once. The chain links TRBV18 to TRBJ2-2; D is uncertain. Trimming took 3 bases from V and 2 from J, leaving 16 bases between them. CDR1 is KGHSH, CDR2 LQKENI, per germline. CDR3 length: 17 amino acids. The CDR3 DNA is TGTGCCAGCTCACCTCTAGGAATGGTTGGAAACACCGGGGAGCTGTTTTTT. Residues: CASSPLGMVGNTGELFF.

In its sample, this clone was seen a few times. V usage is TRBV4-1 and J usage is TRBJ2-1; 8 nucleotides line up with TRBD1. The V segment lost 0 bases and the J segment 7 bases; nucleotides outside the gene matches: 14. The CDR3 consists of 18 residues. The V gene's germline CDR1 is MGHRA and CDR2 YSYEKL. This CDR3 reads CASSQDPIRPGGRNEQFF. The DNA of the CDR3 is TGCGCCAGCAGCCAAGATCCCATCCGTCCAGGGGGCAGGAATGAGCAGTTCTTC.

In its sample, this clone was seen a few times. The chain has TRBV7-6 and TRBJ2-5; the match to TRBD2 covers 11 bases. Trimming cost V 4 bases and J 3 bases; bases outside gene matches: 10. The germline V gene has CDR1 SGHVS and CDR2 FNYEAQ. This CDR3 has 17 residues. CDR3 protein: CASSSPMGLADEETQYF. The CDR3, as DNA: TGTGCCAGCAGCTCCCCGATGGGACTAGCGGACGAAGAGACCCAGTACTTC. The variable domain in full, completed from reference TRBV7-6 and TRBJ2-5, reads GAGVSQSPRYKVTKRGQDVALRCDPISGHVSLYWYRQALGQGPEFLTYFNYEAQQDKSGLPNDRFSAERPEGSISTLTIQRTEQRDSAMYRCASSSPMGLADEETQYFGPGTRLLVL.

As DNA, the CDR3 is TGTGCCAGCAGTTTAGGGGGCGCCTCGGCCACTGAAGCTTTCTTT. Protein: CASSLGGASATEAFF. V usage is TRBV6-2 or TRBV6-3 and J usage is TRBJ1-1; TRBD1 matches at 7 bases. Germline CDR1 is MNHEY and CDR2 is SVGEGT. Trimming removed 4 bases from V and 4 bases from J; junction bases left unmatched: 9. The length of the CDR3 is 15 residues.

The genes are TRBV5-1 and TRBJ2-3, with TRBD2 matching 8 bases. This CDR3 comprises 18 residues. The germline V gene has CDR1 SGHRS and CDR2 YFSETQ. After removal of 0 bases from V and 8 bases from J, the junction contained 17 bases not matched to a gene. The CDR3 protein is CASSLEPGLVGGGATQYF. The CDR3 nucleotides read TGCGCCAGCAGCTTGGAACCGGGACTAGTGGGGGGAGGGGCTACGCAGTATTTT.

V gene TRBV7-2 combines with J gene TRBJ1-1; D possibly corresponds to TRBD1 (5 bases). Trimming took 8 bases from V and 0 from J, leaving 10 bases between them. The CDR3 extends over 13 amino acids. The germline CDR1 and CDR2 sequences are SGHTA and FQGNSA. CDR3 nucleotide sequence: TGTGCCAGCGGGGGACTGGTGAACACTGAAGCTTTCTTT. Encoded protein: CASGGLVNTEAFF.

The V and J genes are TRBV13 and TRBJ2-3, with 12 bases identical to TRBD2. Germline CDR1 and CDR2: PRHDT and FYEKMQ (reference sequence). CDR3 length: 17 amino acids. Losses at the gene ends were 4 bases for V and 2 bases for J; bases not matched to a gene: 7. The CDR3 sequence is CASSSGLAGQITDTQYF. Written as DNA, the CDR3 is TGTGCCAGCAGCTCCGGACTAGCGGGGCAAATCACAGATACGCAGTATTTT.

V and J are TRBV2 and TRBJ1-4; no clear D gene. Germline CDR1 reads SNHLY; CDR2 reads FYNNEI. V was shortened by 11 bases and J by 8 bases, with 15 bases between the two germline ends. The CDR3 contains 12 residues. CDR3 sequence (DNA): TGTGCCGGGCACGGTATCGAGGAAAAACTGTTTTTT. Translated: CAGHGIEEKLFF.

The genes are TRBV3-1 (or the pseudogene TRBV3-2) and TRBJ2-2, with TRBD2 identical over 14 bases. Germline CDR1 is LGHDT and CDR2 is YNNKEL (reference sequence). This CDR3 comprises 17 residues. V shed 4 bases, J shed 4 bases, and the junction held 5 bases outside the gene matches. This CDR3 reads CASSRTSGGRATGELFF. The CDR3 DNA reads TGTGCCAGCAGCCGGACTAGCGGGGGGCGCGCCACCGGGGAGCTGTTTTTT.

This CDR3 is CASSQVGQETQYF. CDR3 nucleotide sequence: TGTGCCAGCAGTCAGGTCGGCCAAGAGACCCAGTACTTC. The chain couples TRBV12-3 or TRBV12-4 to TRBJ2-5; D unclear. V lost 5 bases and J lost 1, with 8 bases in between. The CDR3 totals 13 residues.

The V call is TRBV5-1, the J call TRBJ2-2, with 15 bases identical to TRBD2. The CDR3 is 16 residues long. Germline V gene sequence: CDR1 SGHRS, CDR2 YFSETQ. Germline trimming cut 4 bases from V and 5 bases from J; bases unmatched to any gene: 3. CDR3 coding DNA: TGCGCCAGCAGCCCAGGGACTAGCGGGGGGACCGGGGAGCTGTTTTTT. Translation: CASSPGTSGGTGELFF.

The chain joins TRBV3-1 (or the pseudogene TRBV3-2) to TRBJ1-3; 7 nucleotides agree with TRBD1. Trimming removed 2 bases from V and 0 bases from J; junction bases left unmatched: 4. Germline-derived CDR1 and CDR2 are LGHDT and YNNKEL (reference sequence). CDR3 size: 16 residues. For the CDR3, the DNA is TGTGCCAGCAGCCAATGGGGACAGCACTCTGGAAACACCATATATTTT. Translated: CASSQWGQHSGNTIYF.

This clone came up a few times. An end of the junction differs from the germline gene, which may be a read error. This sequence joins TRBV5-5 and TRBJ1-3, with D hard to call. The CDR3 has 13 amino acids. From germline, CDR1 is SGHKS and CDR2 YYEKEE (reference sequence). The chain's CDR3 is CASRLGILDTIYF. CDR3 DNA sequence: TGTGCCAGCAGATTGGGTATTCTTGACACCATATATTTT.

This clone occurred a few times. This rearrangement joins TRBV20-1 to TRBJ1-1, with D possibly being TRBD1 (6 bases). This CDR3 is 11 amino acids long. Germline assignment: CDR1 DFQATT and CDR2 SNEGSKA (reference sequence). V was cut by 3 bases and J by 11 bases, with 13 bases left in between. In nucleotides, the CDR3 is TGCAGTGCTAGTCCCAGGGGATTGGCTTTCTTT. Translating it yields CSASPRGLAFF.

The V and J genes are TRBV28 and TRBJ1-5; possible D gene TRBD1, 5 bases. CDR3 size: 14 residues. Trimming pared 7 bases from V and 2 bases from J, leaving 12 bases between. Germline V CDR1 and CDR2: MDHEN, SYDVKM. This CDR3 is CASTNQGGNQPQHF. The CDR3, as DNA: TGTGCCAGCACCAATCAGGGTGGCAATCAGCCCCAGCATTTT.

A few counts support this clone. V is TRBV5-1 and J is TRBJ2-2; tentatively, D is TRBD1 (6 bases). The germline gives CDR1 SGHRS, CDR2 YFSETQ. The CDR3 covers 15 residues. Trimming removed 4 bases at V and 0 bases at J, with 10 bases between. CDR3 residues: CASSVQGSNTGELFF. CDR3 bases: TGCGCCAGCAGCGTACAGGGTTCGAACACCGGGGAGCTGTTTTTT.

This chain links TRBV11-2 with TRBJ2-5, with 9 bases identical to TRBD2. The CDR3 loop spans 16 amino acids. After removal of 1 base from V and 3 bases from J, the junction contained 6 bases not matched to a gene. Germline V gene sequence: CDR1 SGHAT, CDR2 FQNNGV. The CDR3 protein is CASSLVGGGAEETQYF. The CDR3 nucleotides read TGTGCCAGCAGCTTAGTAGGCGGGGGGGCCGAAGAGACCCAGTACTTC. Supplemented by reference TRBV11-2 and TRBJ2-5, the full variable domain reads EAGVAQSPRYKIIEKRQSVAFWCNPISGHATLYWYQQILGQGPKLLIQFQNNGVVDDSQLPKDRFSAERLKGVDSTLKIQPAKLEDSAVYLCASSLVGGGAEETQYFGPGTRLLVL.

This clone was detected only once. The V and J genes are TRBV24-1 and TRBJ1-1; 10 bases match TRBD1. The CDR3 extends over 13 amino acids. The V and J ends lost 12 bases and 7 bases, in that order; junction bases with no gene match: 10. Germline V lookup: CDR1 KGHDR, CDR2 SFDVKD. The DNA for the CDR3 is TGTGCCGTCCACCGGGACAGGGGAGATGAAGCTTTCTTT. Its protein product is CAVHRDRGDEAFF.

The chain carries TRBV4-1 and TRBJ2-5; D is undetermined. The CDR3 contains 13 residues. Trimming took 2 bases from V and 10 from J, leaving 14 bases between them. CDR1 is MGHRA and CDR2 is YSYEKL in the germline V gene. This chain's CDR3 is CASSQTRTSNQYF. The CDR3 DNA sequence: TGCGCCAGCAGCCAAACACGCACCTCGAACCAGTACTTC.

This sequence joins TRBV7-2 and TRBJ2-1; TRBD1 agrees at 10 bases. The germline CDR1 and CDR2 sequences are SGHTA and FQGNSA. J gave up 7 bases and V 5 bases, and 11 bases lay outside the gene matches. The CDR3 totals 16 residues. CDR3 in amino acids: CASSHPGQGIRNEQFF. Written as DNA, the CDR3 is TGTGCCAGCAGCCACCCGGGACAGGGGATCAGAAATGAGCAGTTCTTC.

V is TRBV12-5 and J is TRBJ1-2; D not certain. CDR1 and CDR2 (germline): LGHNT, FRNRAP. Trimming took off 3 bases at V and 8 bases at J, with 13 bases between the two ends. There are 13 residues in the CDR3. The CDR3 region is CASGLDANRGYTF. Written as DNA, the CDR3 is TGTGCTAGTGGTTTAGACGCAAACAGAGGCTACACCTTC. The whole variable domain, remainder taken from reference TRBV12-5 and TRBJ1-2, is DARVTQTPRHKVTEMGQEVTMRCQPILGHNTVFWYRQTMMQGLELLAYFRNRAPLDDSGMPKDRFSAEMPDATLATLKIQPSEPRDSAVYFCASGLDANRGYTFGSGTRLTVV.

This chain connects TRBV5-8 to TRBJ1-6; 7 nucleotides align to TRBD1. The germline V gene encodes CDR1 SGHTS and CDR2 YDEGEE. Trimming cost V 4 bases and J 14 bases; bases outside gene matches: 6. The length of the CDR3 is 12 residues. CDR3 region: CASSATGETLHF. CDR3 nucleotides: TGTGCCAGCAGCGCTACAGGGGAAACCCTCCACTTT.

CDR3 protein: CASSPGQNTEAFF. CDR3 nucleotide sequence: TGCGCCAGCAGCCCCGGACAGAACACTGAAGCTTTCTTT. J is TRBJ1-1 and V is TRBV5-1; D perhaps matches TRBD1 (5 bases). The CDR3 is 13 residues long. The V gene's germline CDR1 is SGHRS and CDR2 YFSETQ. The V end lost 4 bases, the J end lost 1 base, and 8 bases lay between the germline ends. Using reference TRBV5-1 and TRBJ1-1 for the parts outside the CDR3, the full variable domain is KAGVTQTPRYLIKTRGQQVTLSCSPISGHRSVSWYQQTPGQGLQFLFEYFSETQRNKGNFPGRFSGRQFSNSRSEMNVSTLELGDSALYLCASSPGQNTEAFFGQGTRLTVV.

This chain uses TRBV29-1 with TRBJ1-4; D might be TRBD1 (6 bases). The germline V gene encodes CDR1 SQVTM and CDR2 ANQGSEA. This CDR3 has 13 residues. V gave up 5 bases and J gave up 8 bases, with 15 bases separating them. CDR3 loop: CSVQQGAGEKLFF. CDR3 sequence (DNA): TGCAGCGTTCAACAGGGAGCAGGGGAAAAACTGTTTTTT.